The text below deals with one TCR beta chain. There is no known antigen for this receptor. It has no much larger one-base neighbor in the sample; base qualities were not kept. The data belong to a study of shared clonotypes between healthy human individuals (dated by TCRdb to 2018 to 2021). In the study overall: A couple of women and a few men aged 18 to 49 years were included in the cohort. For each donor, CD4 naive and CD4 memory were each given three plates, CD8 naive was given two plates, and CD8 memory was given one plate. To estimate repertoire size and how much clonotypes are shared between individuals, the study performed deep sequencing of blood TCR repertoires from roughly five healthy adults. Different laboratories and diverse techniques were used to prepare libraries and sequence TCR repertoires, to increase sequencing depth and limit assay-specific biases. Leukapheresis yielded between about 0.8 and 8.9 billion PBMCs per donor. The paper as a whole reports these results and caveats: When a few donors were compared, the shared fraction of clonotypes was about 5.2% for naive CD4, around 3.5% for naive CD8, roughly 2.5% for memory CD4, and roughly 0.4% for memory CD8. Sampling was limited to blood, and TCR repertoires in tissue likely differ from TCR repertoires in blood. Larger estimated clonotype richness was generally found for naive subsets than for memory subsets. Incomplete sequencing was indicated by rarefaction of sorted-subset datasets, despite the large sequencing depth. Higher generation probabilities were observed for clonotypes shared by all four sorted-subset donors than for non-shared clonotypes. Because the study included only a small number of donors, the genetic and exposure-history diversity represented was limited. Pairwise subsampling led to the expectation that sequencing depth would affect the degree of clonotype sharing among donors.

Its CDR3 holds 10 amino acids, cysteine through phenylalanine. The DNA shown is the 30-base CDR3, in frame from base 1. Trimming removed 5 bases from V and 7 bases from J, leaving 5 bases between the germline ends. CDR1 and CDR2 (MNHEY, SMNVEV) derive from the germline V gene (reference sequence). Using the deep immunoSEQ assay, multiplex PCR amplified TCR CDR3 regions from genomic DNA. Extracted genomic DNA from each cell subset was distributed evenly across all wells of several immunoSEQ 96-well plates, and each plate was treated as a replicate. Each replicate PCR for sorted subsets received about 220 ng genomic DNA, equal to roughly 30,000 T cell genomes. Purified libraries were quantified with a Qubit 3.0 fluorometer, sized on a Bioanalyzer 2100, and re-quantified with the KAPA Library Quantification kit. Every immunoSEQ 96-well plate was sequenced on a separate single-read 150-cycle Illumina NextSeq 550 flow cell. In the authors' own workflow: The immunoSEQ output contained only junctional sequences without quality scores, so filtering could not match that applied to full-length reads. Sequences were annotated with PyIR, a Python wrapper for IgBLAST v1.9, using IMGT germline references to assign V/J genes and CDR3. Reads were removed for weak V/J assignments (E-value above 1e-6), missing CDR3, stop codons, out-of-frame junctions, or ambiguous translated residues. V3J clonotypes were defined by identical inferred V gene, J gene, and CDR3 amino acid sequence. To compute the percentage overlap between repertoires, the number of shared unique clonotypes was divided by the size of the smaller repertoire. Repertoire richness was assessed with RTK rarefaction, the Chao1 estimator, and Recon v2.1 estimates of unobserved clonotypes. Generation probabilities were computed with OLGA for all TCRbeta clonotypes obtained by the gDNA method from a handful of donors. Sourced from immuneACCESS, this table was stored by TCRdb with only in-frame sequences that have V and J called. A share of the clones is absent; for the studies checked, an unresolved V gene accounts for under half, and the remainder has no known explanation. That table is the source of V, J and clone size, and D and trimming were worked out from the DNA. In all, the sample holds around 370,000 clones, and approximately 97% of those were seen once. The ten largest clones capture 0.32% of the sample.

Donors were healthy HIV-negative adults with no recently reported acute infections or vaccinations. Only Caucasian adults living in Nashville, Tennessee, USA were represented among the donors. CD8 memory samples combined magnetically selected CD45RO+ cells with CCR7-negative CD45RA+ effector memory (TemRA) cells. After blood collection by leukapheresis, PBMCs were isolated using Ficoll-Histopaque density gradient centrifugation and then cryopreserved in the vapor phase of liquid nitrogen. Analytical flow cytometry was used to check the purity and quantity of each magnetically sorted T cell population. Each sorted fraction had its genomic DNA isolated and then quantified by UV absorbance on a Nanodrop 2000c.

This TCR came from a man in his thirties or forties in good health. The chain couples TRBV27 to TRBJ1-2; the D segment cannot be called with confidence. Sample: memory CD8+ T cells sorted from blood. The intended sense of this specimen's cell subset or site label: CD45RO+ cells pooled with CCR7-negative TemRA cells. The CDR3 region has the sequence CASSQTGYTF. The nucleotides read TGTGCCAGCAGTCAGACTGGCTACACCTTC.